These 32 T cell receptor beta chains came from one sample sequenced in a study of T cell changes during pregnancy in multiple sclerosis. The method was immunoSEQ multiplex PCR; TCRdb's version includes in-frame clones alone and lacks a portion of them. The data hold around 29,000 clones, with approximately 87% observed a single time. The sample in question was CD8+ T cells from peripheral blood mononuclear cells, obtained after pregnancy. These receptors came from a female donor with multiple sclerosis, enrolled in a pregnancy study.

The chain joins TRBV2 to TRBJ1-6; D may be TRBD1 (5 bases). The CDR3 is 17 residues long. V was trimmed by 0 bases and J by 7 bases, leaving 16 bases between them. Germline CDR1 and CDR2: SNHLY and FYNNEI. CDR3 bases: TGTGCCAGCAGTGAAGCGGTTCGTCCAGGGCCAAATTCACCCCTCCACTTT. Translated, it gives CASSEAVRPGPNSPLHF.

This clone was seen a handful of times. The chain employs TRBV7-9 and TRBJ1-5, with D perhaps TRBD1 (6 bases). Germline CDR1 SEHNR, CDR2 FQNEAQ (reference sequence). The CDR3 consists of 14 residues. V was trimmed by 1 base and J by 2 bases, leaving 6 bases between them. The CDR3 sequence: CASSLDRGNQPQHF. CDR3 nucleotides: TGTGCCAGCAGCTTAGACAGGGGCAATCAGCCCCAGCATTTT.

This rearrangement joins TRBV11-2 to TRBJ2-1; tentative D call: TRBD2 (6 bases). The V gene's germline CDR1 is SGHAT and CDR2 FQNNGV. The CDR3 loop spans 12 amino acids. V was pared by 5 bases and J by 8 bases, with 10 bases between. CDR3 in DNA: TGTGCCAGCAGCCTGACTAGGGATGAGCAGTTCTTC. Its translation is CASSLTRDEQFF.

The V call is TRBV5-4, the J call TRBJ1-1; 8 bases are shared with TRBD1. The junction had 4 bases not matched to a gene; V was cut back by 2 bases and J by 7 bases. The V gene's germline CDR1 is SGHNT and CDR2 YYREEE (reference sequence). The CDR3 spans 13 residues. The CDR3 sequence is CASSFGQGVEAFF. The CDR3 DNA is TGTGCCAGCAGCTTCGGACAGGGAGTTGAAGCTTTCTTT.

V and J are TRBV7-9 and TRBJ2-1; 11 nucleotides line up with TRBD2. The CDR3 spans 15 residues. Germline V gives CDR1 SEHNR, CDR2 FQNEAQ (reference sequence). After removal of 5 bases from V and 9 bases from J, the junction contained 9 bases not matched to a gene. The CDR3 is CASSATSGEGGEQFF. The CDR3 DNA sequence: TGTGCCAGCAGCGCGACTAGCGGGGAAGGGGGTGAGCAGTTCTTC.

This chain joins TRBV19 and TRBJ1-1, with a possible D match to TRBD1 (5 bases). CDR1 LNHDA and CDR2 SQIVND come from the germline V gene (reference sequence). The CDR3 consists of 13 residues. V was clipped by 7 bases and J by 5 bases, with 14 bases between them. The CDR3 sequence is CASIRPGGTEAFF. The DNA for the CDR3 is TGTGCCAGTATTCGGCCGGGGGGGACTGAAGCTTTCTTT.

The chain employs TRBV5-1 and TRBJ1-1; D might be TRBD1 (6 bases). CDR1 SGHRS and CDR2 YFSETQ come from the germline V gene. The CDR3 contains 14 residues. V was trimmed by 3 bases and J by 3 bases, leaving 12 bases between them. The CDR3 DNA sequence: TGCGCCAGCAGCTATCTACCAGGGGACACTGAAGCTTTCTTT. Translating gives CASSYLPGDTEAFF.

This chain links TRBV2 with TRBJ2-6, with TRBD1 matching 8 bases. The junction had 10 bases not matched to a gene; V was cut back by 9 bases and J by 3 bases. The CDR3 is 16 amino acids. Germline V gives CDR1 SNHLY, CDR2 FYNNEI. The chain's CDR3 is CARGTGDPGGANVLTF. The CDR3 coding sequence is TGTGCCAGAGGGACAGGCGACCCCGGTGGGGCCAACGTCCTGACTTTC.

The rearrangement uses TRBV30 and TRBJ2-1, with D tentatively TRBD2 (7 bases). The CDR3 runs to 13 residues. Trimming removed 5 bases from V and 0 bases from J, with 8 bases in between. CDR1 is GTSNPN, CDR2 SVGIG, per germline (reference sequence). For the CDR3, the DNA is TGTGCCTGGGGGGGGGCCTCCTACAATGAGCAGTTCTTC. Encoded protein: CAWGGASYNEQFF.

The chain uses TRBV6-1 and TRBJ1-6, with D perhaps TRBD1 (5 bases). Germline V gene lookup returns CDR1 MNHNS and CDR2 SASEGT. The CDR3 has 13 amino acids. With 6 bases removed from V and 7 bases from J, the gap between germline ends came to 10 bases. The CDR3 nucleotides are TGTGCCAGCAGGGATTACAGGAATTCACCCCTCCACTTT. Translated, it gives CASRDYRNSPLHF.

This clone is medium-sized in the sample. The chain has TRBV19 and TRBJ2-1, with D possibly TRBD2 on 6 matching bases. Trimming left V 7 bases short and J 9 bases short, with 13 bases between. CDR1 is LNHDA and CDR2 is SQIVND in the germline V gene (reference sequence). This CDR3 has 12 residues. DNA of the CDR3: TGTGCCAGTACCGCCGAGGGAGGTGAGCAGTTCTTC. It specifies CASTAEGGEQFF.

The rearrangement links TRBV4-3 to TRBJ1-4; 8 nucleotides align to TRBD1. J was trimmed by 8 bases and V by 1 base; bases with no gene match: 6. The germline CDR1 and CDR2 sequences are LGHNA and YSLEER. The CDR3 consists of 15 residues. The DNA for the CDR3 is TGCGCCAGCAGCCAAGGGACAGGGTGGGAAGAAAAACTGTTTTTT. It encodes CASSQGTGWEEKLFF.

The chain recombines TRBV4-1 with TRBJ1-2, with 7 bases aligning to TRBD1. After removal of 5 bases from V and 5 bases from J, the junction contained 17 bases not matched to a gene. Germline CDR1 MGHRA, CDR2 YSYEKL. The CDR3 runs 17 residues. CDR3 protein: CASSDSTGTGLWYGYTF. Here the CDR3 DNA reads TGCGCCAGCAGCGACTCGACAGGGACGGGATTGTGGTATGGCTACACCTTC.

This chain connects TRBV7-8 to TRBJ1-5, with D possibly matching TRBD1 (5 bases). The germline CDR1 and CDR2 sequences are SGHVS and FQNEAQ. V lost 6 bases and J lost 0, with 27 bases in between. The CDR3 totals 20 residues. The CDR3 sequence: CASSPQEGWGFDYSNQPQHF. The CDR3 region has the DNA TGTGCCAGCAGTCCTCAGGAGGGCTGGGGGTTCGACTATAGCAATCAGCCCCAGCATTTT.

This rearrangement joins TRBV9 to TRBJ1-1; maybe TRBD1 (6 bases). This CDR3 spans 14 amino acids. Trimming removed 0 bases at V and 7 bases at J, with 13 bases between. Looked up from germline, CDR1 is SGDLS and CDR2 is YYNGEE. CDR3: CASSVVGGLSEAFF. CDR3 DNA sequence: TGTGCCAGCAGCGTAGTGGGGGGGCTCAGTGAAGCTTTCTTT.

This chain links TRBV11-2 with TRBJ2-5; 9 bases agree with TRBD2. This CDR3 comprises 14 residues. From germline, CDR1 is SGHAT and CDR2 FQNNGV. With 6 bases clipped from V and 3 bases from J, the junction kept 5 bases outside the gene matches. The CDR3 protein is CASRRGGREETQYF. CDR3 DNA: TGTGCCAGCAGGCGGGGGGGTAGAGAAGAGACCCAGTACTTC.

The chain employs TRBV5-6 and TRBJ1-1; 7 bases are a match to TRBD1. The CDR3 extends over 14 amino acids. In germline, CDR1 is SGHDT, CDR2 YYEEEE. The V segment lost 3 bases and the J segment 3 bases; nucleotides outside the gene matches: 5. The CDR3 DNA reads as TGTGCCAGCAGCTCTCAGGGGGGAGACACTGAAGCTTTCTTT. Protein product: CASSSQGGDTEAFF.

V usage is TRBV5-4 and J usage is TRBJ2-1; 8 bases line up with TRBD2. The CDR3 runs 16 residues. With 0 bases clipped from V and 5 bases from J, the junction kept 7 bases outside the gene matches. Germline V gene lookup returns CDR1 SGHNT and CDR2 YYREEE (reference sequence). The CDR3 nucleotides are TGTGCCAGCAGCTTGGTAGGGCGGGGGGTACACAATGAGCAGTTCTTC. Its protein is CASSLVGRGVHNEQFF.

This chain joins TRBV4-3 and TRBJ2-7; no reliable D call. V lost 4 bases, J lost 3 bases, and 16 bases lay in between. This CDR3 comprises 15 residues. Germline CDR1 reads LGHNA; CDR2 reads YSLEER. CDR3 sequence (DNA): TGCGCCAGCAGCCCTGAAACGTCTGTAGTCTACGAGCAGTACTTC. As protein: CASSPETSVVYEQYF.

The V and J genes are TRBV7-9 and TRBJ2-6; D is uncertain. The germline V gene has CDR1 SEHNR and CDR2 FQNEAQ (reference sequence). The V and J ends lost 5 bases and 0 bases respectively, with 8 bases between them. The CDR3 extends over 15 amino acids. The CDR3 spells CASSRVDSGANVLTF. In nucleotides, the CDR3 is TGTGCCAGCAGCCGGGTAGACTCTGGGGCCAACGTCCTGACTTTC.

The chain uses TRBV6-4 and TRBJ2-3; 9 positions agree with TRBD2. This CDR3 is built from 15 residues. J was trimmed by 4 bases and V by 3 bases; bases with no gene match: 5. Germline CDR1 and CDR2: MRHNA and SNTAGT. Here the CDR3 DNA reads TGTGCCAGCAGTGAATCCGCGGGGGGGCCAGATACGCAGTATTTT. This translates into CASSESAGGPDTQYF.

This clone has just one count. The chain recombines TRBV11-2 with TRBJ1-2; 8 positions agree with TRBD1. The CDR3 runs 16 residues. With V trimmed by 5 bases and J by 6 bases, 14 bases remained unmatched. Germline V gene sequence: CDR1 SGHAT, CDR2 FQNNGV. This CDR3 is CASSQGPGTGGNGYTF. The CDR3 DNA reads TGTGCCAGCAGCCAAGGTCCCGGGACAGGAGGGAATGGCTACACCTTC.

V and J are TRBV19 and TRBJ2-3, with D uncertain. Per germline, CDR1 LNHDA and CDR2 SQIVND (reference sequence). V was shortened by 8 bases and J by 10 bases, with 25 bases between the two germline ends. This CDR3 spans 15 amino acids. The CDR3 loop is CASQTVFSLLESQYF. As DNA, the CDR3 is TGTGCCAGTCAAACGGTTTTTAGTCTATTAGAATCGCAGTATTTT.

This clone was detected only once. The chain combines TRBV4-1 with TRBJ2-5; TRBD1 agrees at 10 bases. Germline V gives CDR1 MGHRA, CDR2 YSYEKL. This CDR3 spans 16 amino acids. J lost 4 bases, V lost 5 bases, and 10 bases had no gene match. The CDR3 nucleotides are TGCGCCAGCAGCGGGGTGGGACAGGGGCCGGGAGAGACCCAGTACTTC. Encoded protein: CASSGVGQGPGETQYF.

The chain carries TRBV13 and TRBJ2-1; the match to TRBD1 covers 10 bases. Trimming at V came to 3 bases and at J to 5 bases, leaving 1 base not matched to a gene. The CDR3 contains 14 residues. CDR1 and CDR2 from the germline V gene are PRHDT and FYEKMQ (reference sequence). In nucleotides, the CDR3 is TGTGCCAGCAGCTTTGGGACAGGGGACAATGAGCAGTTCTTC. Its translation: CASSFGTGDNEQFF.

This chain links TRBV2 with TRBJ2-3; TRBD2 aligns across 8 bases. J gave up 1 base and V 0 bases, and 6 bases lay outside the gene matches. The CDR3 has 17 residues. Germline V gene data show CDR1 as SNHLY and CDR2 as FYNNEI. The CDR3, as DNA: TGTGCCAGCAGTGAAGCTCGACCCGGGGGGGGCACAGATACGCAGTATTTT. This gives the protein CASSEARPGGGTDTQYF.

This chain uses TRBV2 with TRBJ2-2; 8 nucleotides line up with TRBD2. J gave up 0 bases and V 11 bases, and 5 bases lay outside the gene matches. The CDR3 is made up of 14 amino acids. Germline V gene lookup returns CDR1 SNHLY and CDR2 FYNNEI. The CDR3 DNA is TGTGCCTCTCGAGCGGGGGCGAACACCGGGGAGCTGTTTTTT. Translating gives CASRAGANTGELFF.

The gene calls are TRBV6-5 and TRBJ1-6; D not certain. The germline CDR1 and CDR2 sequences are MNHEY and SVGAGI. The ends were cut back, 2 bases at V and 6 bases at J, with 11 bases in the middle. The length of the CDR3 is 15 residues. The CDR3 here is CASSYGLSGNSPLHF. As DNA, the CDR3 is TGTGCCAGCAGTTACGGTCTCTCGGGTAATTCACCCCTCCACTTT.

The CDR3 is CASKRRGYGYTF. CDR3 nucleotides: TGTGCCAGTAAAAGGCGGGGCTATGGCTACACCTTC. The rearrangement links TRBV19 to TRBJ1-2; D unclear. Germline V gene sequence: CDR1 LNHDA, CDR2 SQIVND (reference sequence). Trimming took 7 bases from V and 4 from J, leaving 10 bases between them. This CDR3 region has 12 residues.

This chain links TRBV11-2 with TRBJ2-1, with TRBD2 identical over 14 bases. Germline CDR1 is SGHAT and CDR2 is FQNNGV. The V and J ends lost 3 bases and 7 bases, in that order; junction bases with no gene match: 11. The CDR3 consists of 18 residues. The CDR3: CASSFSPGLAGAGNEQFF. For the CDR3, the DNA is TGTGCCAGCAGCTTTTCCCCGGGACTAGCGGGGGCCGGGAATGAGCAGTTCTTC.

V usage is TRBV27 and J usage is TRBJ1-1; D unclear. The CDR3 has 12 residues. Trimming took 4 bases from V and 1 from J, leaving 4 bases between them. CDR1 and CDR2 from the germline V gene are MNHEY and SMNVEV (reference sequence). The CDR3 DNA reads TGTGCCAGCAGTTCGGGGAACACTGAAGCTTTCTTT. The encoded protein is CASSSGNTEAFF.

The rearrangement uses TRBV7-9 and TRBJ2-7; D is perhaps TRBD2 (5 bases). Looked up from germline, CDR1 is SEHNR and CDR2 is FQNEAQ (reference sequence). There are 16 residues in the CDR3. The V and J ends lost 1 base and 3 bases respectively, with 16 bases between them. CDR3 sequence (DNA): TGTGCCAGCAGCTTAGACCGAGGGAACGGTGGCTACGAGCAGTACTTC. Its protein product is CASSLDRGNGGYEQYF.